The TCR beta chain under discussion was sequenced for a study of cytomegalovirus exposure and HLA in healthy donors. In the PCR, 60 Vbeta and 13 Jbeta primers were used. Generated by immunoSEQ multiplex PCR, the TCRdb table keeps only in-frame clones and is missing some. Here the sample spans more than 85,000 clones, approximately 80% being singletons. CDR3 size: 14 residues. Germline-derived CDR1 and CDR2 are ENHRY and SYGVKD. V was trimmed by 0 bases and J by 1 base, leaving 3 bases between them. The chain recombines TRBV10-3 with TRBJ2-2; D remains unclear. Sequencing was performed on PBMCs. The sequence came from a man younger than 45 in good health and CMV-seropositive. The CDR3 reads CAISESRNTGELFF. In nucleotides, the CDR3 is TGTGCCATCAGTGAGTCTCGGAACACCGGGGAGCTGTTTTTT.